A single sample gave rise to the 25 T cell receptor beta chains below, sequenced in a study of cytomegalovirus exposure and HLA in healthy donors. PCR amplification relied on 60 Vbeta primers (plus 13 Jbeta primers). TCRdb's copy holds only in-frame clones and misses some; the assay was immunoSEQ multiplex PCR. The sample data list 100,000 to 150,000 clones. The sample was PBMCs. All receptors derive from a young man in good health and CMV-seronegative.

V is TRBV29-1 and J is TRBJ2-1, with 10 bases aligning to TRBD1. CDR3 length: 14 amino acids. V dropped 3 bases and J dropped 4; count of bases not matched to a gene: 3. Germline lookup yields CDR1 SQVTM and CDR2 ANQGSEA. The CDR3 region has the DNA TGCAGCGTTGAGGGGACAGGGGCTTACAATGAGCAGTTCTTC. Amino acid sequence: CSVEGTGAYNEQFF.

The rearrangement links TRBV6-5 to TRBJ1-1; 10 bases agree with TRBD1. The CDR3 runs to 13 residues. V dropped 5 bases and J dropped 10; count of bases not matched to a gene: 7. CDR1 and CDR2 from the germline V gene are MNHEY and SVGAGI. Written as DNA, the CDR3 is TGTGCCAGCAGTGTCCCGGGACAGGGGAGAGCTTTCTTT. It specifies CASSVPGQGRAFF.

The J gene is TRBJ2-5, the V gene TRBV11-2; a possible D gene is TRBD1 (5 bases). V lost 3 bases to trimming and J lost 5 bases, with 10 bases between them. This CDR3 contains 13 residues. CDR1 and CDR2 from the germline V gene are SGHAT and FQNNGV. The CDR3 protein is CASSLTVRETQYF. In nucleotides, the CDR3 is TGTGCCAGCAGCTTGACAGTACGGGAGACCCAGTACTTC.

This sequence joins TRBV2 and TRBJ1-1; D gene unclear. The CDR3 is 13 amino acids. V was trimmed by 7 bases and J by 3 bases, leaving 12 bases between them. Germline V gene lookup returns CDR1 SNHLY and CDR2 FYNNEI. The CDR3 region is CASIPLADTEAFF. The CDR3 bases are TGTGCCAGCATTCCCCTGGCGGACACTGAAGCTTTCTTT. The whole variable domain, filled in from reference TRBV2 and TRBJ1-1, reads EPEVTQTPSHQVTQMGQEVILRCVPISNHLYFYWYRQILGQKVEFLVSFYNNEISEKSEIFDDQFSVERPDGSNFTLKIRSTKLEDSAMYFCASIPLADTEAFFGQGTRLTVV.

CDR3 in amino acids: CASSIRSGTYEQYF. The CDR3, as DNA: TGTGCCAGCAGTATAAGATCCGGGACTTACGAGCAGTACTTC. The J gene is TRBJ2-7, the V gene TRBV28, with D possibly TRBD2 on 6 matching bases. The CDR3 totals 14 residues. Germline CDR1 is MDHEN and CDR2 is SYDVKM. V was trimmed by 5 bases and J by 4 bases, leaving 15 bases between them.

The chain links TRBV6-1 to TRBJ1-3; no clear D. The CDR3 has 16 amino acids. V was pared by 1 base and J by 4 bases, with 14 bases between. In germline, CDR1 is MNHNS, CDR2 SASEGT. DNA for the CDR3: TGTGCCAGCAGTGAAGTCAGGCCCTCAAGGGGAAACACCATATATTTT. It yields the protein CASSEVRPSRGNTIYF.

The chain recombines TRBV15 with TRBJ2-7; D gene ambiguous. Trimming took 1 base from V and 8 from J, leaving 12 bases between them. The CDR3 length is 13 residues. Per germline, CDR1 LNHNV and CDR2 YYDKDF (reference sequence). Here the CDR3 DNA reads TGTGCCACCAGCAGAGGAGAGGCTTGGAAGCAGTACTTC. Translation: CATSRGEAWKQYF.

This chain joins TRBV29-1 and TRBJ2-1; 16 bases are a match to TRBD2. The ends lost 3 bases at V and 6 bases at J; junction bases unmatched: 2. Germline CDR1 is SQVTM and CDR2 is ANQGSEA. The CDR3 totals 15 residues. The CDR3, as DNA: TGCAGCGTTGAGGGACTAGCGGGAGGGAGCAATGAGCAGTTCTTC. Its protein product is CSVEGLAGGSNEQFF.

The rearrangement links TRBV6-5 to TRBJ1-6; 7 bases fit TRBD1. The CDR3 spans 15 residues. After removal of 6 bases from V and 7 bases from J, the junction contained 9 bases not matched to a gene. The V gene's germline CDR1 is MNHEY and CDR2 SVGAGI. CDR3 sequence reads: CASRRQGAWNSPLHF. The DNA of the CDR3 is TGTGCCAGCAGGAGACAGGGAGCGTGGAATTCACCCCTCCACTTT.

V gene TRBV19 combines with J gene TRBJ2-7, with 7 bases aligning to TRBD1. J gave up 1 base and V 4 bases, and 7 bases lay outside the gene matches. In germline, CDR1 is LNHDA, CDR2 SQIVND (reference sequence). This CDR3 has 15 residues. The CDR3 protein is CASSKGGVGSYEQYF. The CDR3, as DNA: TGTGCCAGTAGTAAAGGGGGCGTAGGTTCCTACGAGCAGTACTTC.

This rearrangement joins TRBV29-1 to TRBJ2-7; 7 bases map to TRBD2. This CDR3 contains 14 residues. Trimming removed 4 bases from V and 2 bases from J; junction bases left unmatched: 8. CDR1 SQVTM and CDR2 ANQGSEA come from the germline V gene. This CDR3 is CSVVERDFTYEQYF. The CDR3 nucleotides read TGCAGCGTTGTGGAGCGGGACTTTACCTACGAGCAGTACTTC.

This chain's CDR3 is CASNKVAANTGELFF. CDR3 DNA sequence: TGTGCCAGCAACAAGGTAGCGGCGAACACCGGGGAGCTGTTTTTT. The chain recombines TRBV11-1 with TRBJ2-2; the D gene is possibly TRBD2 (6 bases). The CDR3 loop spans 15 amino acids. The V gene's germline CDR1 is SGHAT and CDR2 FQDESV (reference sequence). V lost 7 bases, J lost 0 bases, and 12 bases lay in between.

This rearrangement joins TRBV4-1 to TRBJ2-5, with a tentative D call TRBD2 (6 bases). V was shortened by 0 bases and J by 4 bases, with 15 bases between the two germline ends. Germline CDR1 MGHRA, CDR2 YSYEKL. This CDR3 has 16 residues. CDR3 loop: CASSQESGEGGETQYF. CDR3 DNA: TGCGCCAGCAGCCAAGAATCGGGAGAGGGTGGAGAGACCCAGTACTTC.

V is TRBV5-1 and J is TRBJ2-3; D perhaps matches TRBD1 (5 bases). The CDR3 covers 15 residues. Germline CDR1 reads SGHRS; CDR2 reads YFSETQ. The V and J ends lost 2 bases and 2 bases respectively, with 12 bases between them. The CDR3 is CASSFGHTVTDTQYF. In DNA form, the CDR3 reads TGCGCCAGCAGCTTCGGACACACCGTCACAGATACGCAGTATTTT.

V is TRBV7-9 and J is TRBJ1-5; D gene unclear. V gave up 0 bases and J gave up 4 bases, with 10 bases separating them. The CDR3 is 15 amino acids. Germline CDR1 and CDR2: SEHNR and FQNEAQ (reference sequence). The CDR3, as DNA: TGTGCCAGCAGCTTAGCGTCTACAGTGAATCAGCCCCAGCATTTT. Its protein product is CASSLASTVNQPQHF. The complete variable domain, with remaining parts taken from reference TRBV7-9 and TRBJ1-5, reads DTGVSQNPRHKITKRGQNVTFRCDPISEHNRLYWYRQTLGQGPEFLTYFQNEAQLEKSRLLSDRFSAERPKGSFSTLEIQRTEQGDSAMYLCASSLASTVNQPQHFGDGTRLSIL.

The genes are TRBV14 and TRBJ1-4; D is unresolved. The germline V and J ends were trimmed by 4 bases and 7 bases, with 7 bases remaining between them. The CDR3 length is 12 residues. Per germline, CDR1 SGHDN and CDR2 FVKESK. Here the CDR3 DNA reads TGTGCCAGCAGCCTCTCCCCTGAAAAACTGTTTTTT. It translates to CASSLSPEKLFF.

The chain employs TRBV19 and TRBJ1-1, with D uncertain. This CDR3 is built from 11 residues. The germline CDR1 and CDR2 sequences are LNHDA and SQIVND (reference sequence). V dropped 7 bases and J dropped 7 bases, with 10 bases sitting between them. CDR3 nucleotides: TGTGCCAGTATGTTAGGCGGTGAAGCTTTCTTT. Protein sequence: CASMLGGEAFF.

In DNA form, the CDR3 reads TGTGCCAGCAGACGGGACACTGAAGCTTTCTTT. Protein: CASRRDTEAFF. This chain links TRBV6-5 with TRBJ1-1; D remains unclear. Between the trimmed V and J ends, which lost 6 bases and 3 bases, there was a span of 5 bases. Germline loops: CDR1 MNHEY, CDR2 SVGAGI. The CDR3 length is 11 residues.

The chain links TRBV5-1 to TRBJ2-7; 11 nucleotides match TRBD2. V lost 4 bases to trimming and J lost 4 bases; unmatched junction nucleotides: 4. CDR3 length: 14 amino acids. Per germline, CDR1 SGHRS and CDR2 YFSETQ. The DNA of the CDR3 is TGCGCCAGCAGCCCTCGACTAGCGGGATACGAGCAGTACTTC. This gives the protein CASSPRLAGYEQYF.

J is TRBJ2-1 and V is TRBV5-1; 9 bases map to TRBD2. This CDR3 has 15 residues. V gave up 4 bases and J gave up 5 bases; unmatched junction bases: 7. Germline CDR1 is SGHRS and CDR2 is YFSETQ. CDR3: CASSPRVAGDNEQFF. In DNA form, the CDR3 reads TGCGCCAGCAGCCCTAGGGTAGCGGGGGACAATGAGCAGTTCTTC.

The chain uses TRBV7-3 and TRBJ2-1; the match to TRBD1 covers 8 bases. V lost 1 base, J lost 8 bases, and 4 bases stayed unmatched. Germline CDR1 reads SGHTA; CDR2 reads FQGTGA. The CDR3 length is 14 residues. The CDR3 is CASSLIQGADEQFF. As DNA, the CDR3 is TGTGCCAGCAGCTTAATCCAGGGGGCGGATGAGCAGTTCTTC.

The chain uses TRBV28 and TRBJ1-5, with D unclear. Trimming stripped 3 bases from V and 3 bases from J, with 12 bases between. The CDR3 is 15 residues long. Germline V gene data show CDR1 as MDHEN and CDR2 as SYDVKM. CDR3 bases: TGTGCCAGCAGTTTTCCCCCCGGTTACAATCAGCCCCAGCATTTT. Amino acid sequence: CASSFPPGYNQPQHF.

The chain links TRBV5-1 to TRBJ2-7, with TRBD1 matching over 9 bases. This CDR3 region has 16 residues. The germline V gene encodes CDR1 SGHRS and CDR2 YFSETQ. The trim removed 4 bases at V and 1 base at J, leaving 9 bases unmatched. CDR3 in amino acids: CASSEGTGSSSYEQYF. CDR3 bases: TGCGCCAGCAGCGAAGGGACAGGGTCATCTTCCTACGAGCAGTACTTC.

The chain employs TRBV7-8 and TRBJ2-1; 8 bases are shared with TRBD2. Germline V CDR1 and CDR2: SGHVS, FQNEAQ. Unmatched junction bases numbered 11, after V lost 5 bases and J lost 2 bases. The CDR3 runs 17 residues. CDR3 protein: CASSPIPAGEAYNEQFF. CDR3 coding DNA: TGTGCCAGCAGCCCTATCCCAGCGGGAGAGGCCTACAATGAGCAGTTCTTC.

The CDR3 loop is CASSLYELLAEFF. DNA for the CDR3: TGTGCCAGCAGTCTATATGAATTACTAGCGGAGTTCTTC. The chain carries TRBV6-1 and TRBJ2-1; 8 nucleotides align to TRBD2. The germline CDR1 and CDR2 sequences are MNHNS and SASEGT. This CDR3 has 13 amino acids. V shed 5 bases, J shed 14 bases, and the junction held 11 bases outside the gene matches.